This TCR beta chain was documented in a study of blood T cell repertoires in COVID-19. For the study at large: The United States, Italy and Spain provided the acute and convalescent COVID-19 samples.

Sequencing was performed with immunoSEQ multiplex PCR; in TCRdb, only in-frame clones are kept and a portion is missing. The sample records approximately 300,000 clones, approximately 92% being singletons. Those who participated ranged in age from roughly 18 to 100 years and resided in about two dozen US areas. Cohort assignment relied on participant-reported clinical history. Recovered status applied to Cohort 3 donors who had two consecutive negative PCRs. It also applied to those with clearance or with symptom resolution. Germline lookup yields CDR1 MGHDK and CDR2 SYGVNS. This CDR3 has 14 amino acids. V was pared by 2 bases and J by 9 bases, with 3 bases of the junction left unmatched.

The V gene is TRBV25-1, the J gene TRBJ2-1; 11 positions agree with TRBD2. The sequencing input was PBMCs or T cells enriched from blood (not recorded which). The sequence derives from a woman in her thirties who had recovered from COVID-19. CDR3 DNA sequence: TGTGCCAGCAGTGAACAAGGGACTAGCGGTGAGCAGTTCTTC. Protein sequence: CASSEQGTSGEQFF.